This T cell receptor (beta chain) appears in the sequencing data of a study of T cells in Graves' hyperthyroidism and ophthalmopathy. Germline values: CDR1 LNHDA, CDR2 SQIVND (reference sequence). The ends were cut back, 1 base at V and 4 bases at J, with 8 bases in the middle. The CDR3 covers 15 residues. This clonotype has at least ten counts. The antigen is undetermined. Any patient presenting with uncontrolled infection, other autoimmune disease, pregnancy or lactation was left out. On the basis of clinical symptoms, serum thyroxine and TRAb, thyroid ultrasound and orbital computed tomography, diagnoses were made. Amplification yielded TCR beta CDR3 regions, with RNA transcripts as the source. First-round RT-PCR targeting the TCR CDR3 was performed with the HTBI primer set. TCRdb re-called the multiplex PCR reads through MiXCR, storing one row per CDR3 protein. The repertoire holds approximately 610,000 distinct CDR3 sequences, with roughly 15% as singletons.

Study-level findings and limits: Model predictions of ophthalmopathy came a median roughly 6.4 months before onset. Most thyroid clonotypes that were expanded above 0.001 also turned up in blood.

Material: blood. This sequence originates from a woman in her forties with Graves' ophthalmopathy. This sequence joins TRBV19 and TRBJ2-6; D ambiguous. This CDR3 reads CASSIGALGANVLTF. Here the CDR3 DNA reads TGTGCCAGTAGTATAGGCGCTCTGGGGGCCAACGTCCTGACTTTC.